Listed below are T cell receptor beta chains from one sample, sequenced in a study of T cell changes during pregnancy in multiple sclerosis. Generated by immunoSEQ multiplex PCR, the TCRdb table keeps only in-frame clones and is missing some. Of about 89,000 clones detected, around 94% appear once; the ten largest clones hold 0.7% to 1%. The source was peripheral blood, collected in the third trimester of pregnancy. The receptors were sampled from a female donor with multiple sclerosis, enrolled in a pregnancy study. Each CDR3 is given with its conserved first and last residue. A D gene is named only where the DNA matches it firmly. Size values are once, few and many counts, or a class for expanded clones, and some rows have none.

v_gene: TRBV19; abundance: once; d_gene: .; j_gene: TRBJ2-6; CDR3nt: TGTGCCAGTAGTAATCAGAATTCTGGGGCCAACGTCCTGACTTTC; CDR3aa: CASSNQNSGANVLTF
v_gene: TRBV23-1; abundance: .; d_gene: .; j_gene: TRBJ2-1; CDR3nt: TGCGCCACCCAGAGACACACGGGGGCGGGAGAGAGAAGTGAGCAGTTCTTC; CDR3aa: CATQRHTGAGERSEQFF
v_gene: TRBV5-4; abundance: .; d_gene: .; j_gene: TRBJ2-7; CDR3nt: TGTGCCAGCAGCTCCGGGACTCTCGCCTACGAGCAGTACTTC; CDR3aa: CASSSGTLAYEQYF
v_gene: TRBV18; abundance: .; d_gene: TRBD1; j_gene: TRBJ1-2; CDR3nt: TGTGCCAGCTCACGGGACAGGACTGGGGGAGGCTACACCTTC; CDR3aa: CASSRDRTGGGYTF
v_gene: TRBV7-7; abundance: .; d_gene: .; j_gene: TRBJ2-7; CDR3nt: TGTGCCAGCAGCTTAAAACGGCGGGACGGATCCTACGAGCAGTACTTC; CDR3aa: CASSLKRRDGSYEQYF
v_gene: TRBV27; abundance: .; d_gene: .; j_gene: TRBJ2-3; CDR3nt: TGTGCCAGCAGTTTTCCCGGGAGAAGCACAGATACGCAGTATTTT; CDR3aa: CASSFPGRSTDTQYF
v_gene: TRBV7-8; abundance: .; d_gene: .; j_gene: TRBJ2-7; CDR3nt: TGTGCCAGCAGCTTAGAAGTCCCAGCGGCCTACGAGCAGTACTTC; CDR3aa: CASSLEVPAAYEQYF
v_gene: TRBV19; abundance: .; d_gene: TRBD1; j_gene: TRBJ2-7; CDR3nt: TGTGCCAGTAGTGTGACAGGGGACCCTTCCTACGAGCAGTACTTC; CDR3aa: CASSVTGDPSYEQYF
v_gene: TRBV5-8; abundance: .; d_gene: TRBD1; j_gene: TRBJ1-1; CDR3nt: TGTGCCAGCAGCTTGCAGGGGGAGCGGACTGAAGCTTTCTTT; CDR3aa: CASSLQGERTEAFF
v_gene: TRBV5-6; abundance: .; d_gene: TRBD1; j_gene: TRBJ1-2; CDR3nt: TGTGCCAGCAGCCTCAGGGGGACCTATGGCTACACCTTC; CDR3aa: CASSLRGTYGYTF
v_gene: TRBV7-9; abundance: .; d_gene: .; j_gene: TRBJ2-7; CDR3nt: TGTGCCAGCAGGTCGGGAACTCGGGACGAGCAGTACTTC; CDR3aa: CASRSGTRDEQYF
v_gene: TRBV5-1; abundance: .; d_gene: TRBD1; j_gene: TRBJ2-2; CDR3nt: TGCGCCAGCAGCTCTGGACAGGGGGCCACCGGGGAGCTGTTTTTT; CDR3aa: CASSSGQGATGELFF
v_gene: TRBV30; abundance: .; d_gene: .; j_gene: TRBJ1-1; CDR3nt: TGTGCCTGGAGTGGGGGGGGAACTGAAGCTTTCTTT; CDR3aa: CAWSGGGTEAFF
v_gene: TRBV10-2; abundance: once; d_gene: .; j_gene: TRBJ1-4; CDR3nt: TGCGCCAGCACCTCGCGGAGCAATGAAAAACTGTTTTTT; CDR3aa: CASTSRSNEKLFF
v_gene: TRBV18; abundance: .; d_gene: TRBD1; j_gene: TRBJ2-6; CDR3nt: TGTGCCAGCTCACCTACAGGGGGTTCTGGGGCCAACGTCCTGACTTTC; CDR3aa: CASSPTGGSGANVLTF
v_gene: TRBV4-1; abundance: .; d_gene: .; j_gene: TRBJ2-7; CDR3nt: TGCGCCAGCAGCCAGAGCCCGGGACACCTCTACGAGCAGTACTTC; CDR3aa: CASSQSPGHLYEQYF
v_gene: TRBV5-1; abundance: .; d_gene: TRBD1; j_gene: TRBJ1-2; CDR3nt: TGCGCCAGCAGCTCTGGGACAGGGAACGGCTACACCTTC; CDR3aa: CASSSGTGNGYTF
v_gene: TRBV15; abundance: .; d_gene: TRBD1; j_gene: TRBJ1-1; CDR3nt: TGTGCCACCAGCAGAGCTTTAGGACAGGGGAAAAGGAGGAACACTGAAGCTTTCTTT; CDR3aa: CATSRALGQGKRRNTEAFF
v_gene: TRBV29-1; abundance: .; d_gene: TRBD2; j_gene: TRBJ2-1; CDR3nt: TGCAGCGTTGAAGGACTAGCTGATAGCTCCTACAATGAGCAGTTCTTC; CDR3aa: CSVEGLADSSYNEQFF
v_gene: TRBV14; abundance: .; d_gene: .; j_gene: TRBJ2-1; CDR3nt: TGTGCCAGCAGCCAAGTATCGGGAGCTAATGAGCAGTTCTTC; CDR3aa: CASSQVSGANEQFF